The 19 T cell receptor beta chains below were found in one sample sequenced in a study of blood T cells in healthy people across ages. A second PCR, run for roughly 7 to 12 cycles, used a sample-barcoded 5' primer plus a J-beta primer mix. A single record per CDR3 protein comes from TCRdb applying MiXCR to the 5' RACE reads. In the table there are 1.4 million to 1.5 million distinct CDR3 sequences, 42% of which are singletons. The sequenced material came from blood. Receptors originate from a woman between 18 and 29 years old in good health.

This clonotype has a handful of counts. This chain joins TRBV3-1 and TRBJ1-5, with D possibly TRBD1 on 5 matching bases. The V and J ends lost 4 bases and 9 bases respectively, with 13 bases between them. Per the germline V gene, CDR1 is LGHDT and CDR2 is YNNKEL (reference sequence). There are 13 residues in the CDR3. The CDR3 DNA reads as TGTGCCAGCAGCCGCGGGCAGGGTACGCCCCAGCATTTT. Protein product: CASSRGQGTPQHF.

V and J are TRBV3-1 and TRBJ2-3, with 7 nucleotides matching TRBD2. The CDR3 extends over 15 amino acids. CDR1 is LGHDT and CDR2 is YNNKEL in the germline V gene (reference sequence). V gave up 3 bases and J gave up 4 bases; unmatched junction bases: 7. The CDR3: CASSQSSGNADTQYF. In nucleotides, the CDR3 is TGTGCCAGCAGCCAGTCTAGCGGCAACGCAGATACGCAGTATTTT.

The chain combines TRBV6-1 with TRBJ1-1; 8 bases align to TRBD1. Germline CDR1 is MNHNS and CDR2 is SASEGT. The CDR3 sequence is 16 residues long. V gave up 6 bases and J gave up 5 bases; unmatched junction bases: 14. The CDR3 DNA follows: TGTGCCAGCAGCCCTGGGACAGGTGAGATAGTGACTGAAGCTTTCTTT. It specifies CASSPGTGEIVTEAFF.

V usage is TRBV7-9 and J usage is TRBJ2-1; 11 nucleotides agree with TRBD2. Germline V gene lookup returns CDR1 SEHNR and CDR2 FQNEAQ (reference sequence). J gave up 0 bases and V 1 base, and 11 bases lay outside the gene matches. There are 20 residues in the CDR3. The CDR3: CASSLVSGTSGYSSYNEQFF. As DNA, the CDR3 is TGTGCCAGCAGCTTAGTGTCGGGGACTAGCGGTTACAGCTCCTACAATGAGCAGTTCTTC.

The chain is built from TRBV2 and TRBJ2-7; TRBD1 aligns across 8 bases. Germline V gene sequence: CDR1 SNHLY, CDR2 FYNNEI. V shed 6 bases, J shed 0 bases, and the junction held 10 bases outside the gene matches. The CDR3 length is 16 residues. CDR3 DNA sequence: TGTGCCAGCAGGAAGGGACAGGTGGTAAGCTCCTACGAGCAGTACTTC. As protein: CASRKGQVVSSYEQYF.

The chain employs TRBV27 and TRBJ2-1; 12 positions match TRBD1. The trim removed 8 bases at V and 9 bases at J, leaving 5 bases unmatched. CDR1 is MNHEY, CDR2 SMNVEV, per germline (reference sequence). The CDR3 length is 13 residues. CDR3 nucleotides: TGTGCCAGCTGGGACAGGGGGCGGCGTGAGCAGTTCTTC. Residues: CASWDRGRREQFF.

This clonotype has a handful of counts. The chain recombines TRBV20-1 with TRBJ2-1; 7 nucleotides match TRBD2. The CDR3 is 11 amino acids. CDR1 and CDR2 (germline): DFQATT, SNEGSKA (reference sequence). V gave up 6 bases and J gave up 6 bases; unmatched junction bases: 2. The CDR3 sequence is CSATSRNEQFF. The CDR3 DNA reads TGCAGTGCGACTAGCCGCAATGAGCAGTTCTTC.

This clonotype was counted a few times. The rearrangement uses TRBV6-5 and TRBJ2-5; 9 bases align to TRBD2. V lost 0 bases and J lost 3; bases outside the gene matches: 5. Per germline, CDR1 MNHEY and CDR2 SVGAGI. CDR3 length: 16 residues. The CDR3 sequence: CASSYSLAGLKETQYF. In DNA, the CDR3 is TGTGCCAGCAGTTACTCCCTAGCGGGATTAAAAGAGACCCAGTACTTC.

The sample holds a few counts of this clonotype. The chain employs TRBV12-5 and TRBJ2-1; the match to TRBD2 covers 9 bases. This CDR3 comprises 14 residues. J was trimmed by 6 bases and V by 7 bases; bases with no gene match: 7. Germline V lookup: CDR1 LGHNT, CDR2 FRNRAP. The CDR3 nucleotides read TGTGCTAGTGTCCTTAGCGGGAGTGGCAATGAGCAGTTCTTC. Translated: CASVLSGSGNEQFF. The full variable domain, in which reference TRBV12-5 and TRBJ2-1 provide the parts outside the CDR3, is DARVTQTPRHKVTEMGQEVTMRCQPILGHNTVFWYRQTMMQGLELLAYFRNRAPLDDSGMPKDRFSAEMPDATLATLKIQPSEPRDSAVYFCASVLSGSGNEQFFGPGTRLTVL.

V is TRBV5-1 and J is TRBJ2-7; 7 bases are a match to TRBD2. This CDR3 comprises 15 residues. The ends lost 3 bases at V and 7 bases at J; junction bases unmatched: 13. CDR1 SGHRS and CDR2 YFSETQ come from the germline V gene. The CDR3 loop is CASSSRPGTNGEQYF. DNA of the CDR3: TGCGCCAGCAGCTCCCGTCCCGGGACTAATGGTGAGCAGTACTTC.

This clonotype was detected a few times. J is TRBJ1-4 and V is TRBV10-3; TRBD1 agrees at 8 bases. V shed 2 bases, J shed 7 bases, and the junction held 6 bases outside the gene matches. The V gene's germline CDR1 is ENHRY and CDR2 SYGVKD. The CDR3 extends over 15 amino acids. The CDR3 reads CAISETRTGSEKLFF. The CDR3 coding sequence is TGTGCCATCAGTGAGACCCGGACAGGGAGTGAAAAACTGTTTTTT.

The V gene is TRBV7-9, the J gene TRBJ1-4, with a tentative D call TRBD1 (5 bases). The germline gives CDR1 SEHNR, CDR2 FQNEAQ (reference sequence). The germline V and J ends were trimmed by 2 bases and 8 bases, with 9 bases remaining between them. The CDR3 has 13 residues. In nucleotides, the CDR3 is TGTGCCAGCAGCTTATCGGGGGACGAAAAACTGTTTTTT. Its protein product is CASSLSGDEKLFF.

This clonotype has only a few counts. The V gene is TRBV2, the J gene TRBJ2-7, with D tentatively TRBD2 (6 bases). Trimming cost V 10 bases and J 5 bases, with 18 bases left between them. CDR1 is SNHLY, CDR2 FYNNEI, per germline. The CDR3 length is 13 residues. The CDR3 protein is CATLAEIGNEQYF. CDR3 bases: TGTGCCACGTTAGCGGAGATCGGGAACGAGCAGTACTTC.

The gene calls are TRBV20-1 and TRBJ2-7; possible D gene TRBD1, 5 bases. V was shortened by 5 bases and J by 7 bases, with 18 bases between the two germline ends. The CDR3 covers 13 residues. Germline lookup yields CDR1 DFQATT and CDR2 SNEGSKA (reference sequence). The CDR3, as DNA: TGCAGTGCTTCCGGAGACAGAGACAATGAGCAGTACTTC. Its translation is CSASGDRDNEQYF.

This clonotype was counted a few times. The chain recombines TRBV10-2 with TRBJ2-3, with D maybe TRBD2 (6 bases). This CDR3 spans 14 amino acids. V was trimmed by 8 bases and J by 1 base, leaving 13 bases between them. Germline values: CDR1 WSHSY, CDR2 SAAADI. The CDR3 spells CASQDTGGTDTQYF. CDR3 DNA sequence: TGCGCCAGCCAGGATACGGGGGGCACAGATACGCAGTATTTT.

The chain recombines TRBV5-1 with TRBJ2-1; TRBD2 aligns across 7 bases. The CDR3 consists of 18 residues. Trimming at V came to 2 bases and at J to 0 bases, leaving 11 bases not matched to a gene. Germline lookup yields CDR1 SGHRS and CDR2 YFSETQ. CDR3 region: CASSFRASGESSYNEQFF. The CDR3 region has the DNA TGCGCCAGCAGCTTCCGGGCTAGCGGCGAGAGCTCCTACAATGAGCAGTTCTTC.

The V call is TRBV6-1, the J call TRBJ2-7; perhaps TRBD1 as D (6 bases). Between the trimmed V and J ends, which lost 5 bases and 5 bases, there was a span of 19 bases. CDR1 is MNHNS and CDR2 is SASEGT in the germline V gene. The CDR3 has 15 residues. As DNA, the CDR3 is TGTGCCAGCAGTTTCCACCGGAACAGGGTGGACGAGCAGTACTTC. Amino acids: CASSFHRNRVDEQYF.

CDR3 loop: CASSLEGGGNIQYF. The CDR3 DNA follows: TGTGCCAGCAGCTTGGAAGGGGGCGGAAACATTCAGTACTTC. J is TRBJ2-4 and V is TRBV5-4; 7 nucleotides match TRBD1. The CDR3 is 14 residues long. Germline assignment: CDR1 SGHNT and CDR2 YYREEE (reference sequence). The trim removed 0 bases at V and 6 bases at J, leaving 3 bases unmatched.

The V gene is TRBV6-5, the J gene TRBJ2-1; a possible D gene is TRBD2 (6 bases). Germline V gene data show CDR1 as MNHEY and CDR2 as SVGAGI. This CDR3 is 14 amino acids long. V was shortened by 5 bases and J by 7 bases, with 15 bases between the two germline ends. The CDR3 DNA is TGTGCCAGCAGTCGTTTACTAGCTCCAAATGAGCAGTTCTTC. Translated: CASSRLLAPNEQFF.